Below, one TCR beta chain is given with its context. Its antigen is not identified. V was shortened by 3 bases and J by 2 bases, with 18 bases between the two germline ends. Per germline, CDR1 KGHDR and CDR2 SFDVKD. CDR3 length: 18 amino acids. The data belong to a study of T cell responses to AZD1222 COVID-19 vaccine. Study-wide results and limits: Spike as a whole was targeted by vaccine-associated CD4 TCRs, dominant at 160-218 and 743-854. Researchers took repertoire samples only after the peak T cell response had come. Females outnumbered males among donors, who were mostly white British; clonal diversity was possibly underestimated. Vaccination with two AZD1222 doses was followed by a rise in Spike-specific TCR breadth and depth.

Profiling relied on immunoSEQ multiplex PCR, and the TCRdb table lists in-frame clones only, not all of them. The sample contains about 200,000 clones, 85% to 95% of which appear only once. The sample was peripheral blood, taken on day 0 of AZD1222 vaccination. The clonotype was recovered from an adult in good health. The chain has TRBV24-1 and TRBJ2-2, with D maybe TRBD1 (6 bases). CDR3 in amino acids: CATSDTALGHPNTGELFF. The DNA of the CDR3 is TGTGCCACCAGTGATACCGCCTTGGGACACCCAAACACCGGGGAGCTGTTTTTT.